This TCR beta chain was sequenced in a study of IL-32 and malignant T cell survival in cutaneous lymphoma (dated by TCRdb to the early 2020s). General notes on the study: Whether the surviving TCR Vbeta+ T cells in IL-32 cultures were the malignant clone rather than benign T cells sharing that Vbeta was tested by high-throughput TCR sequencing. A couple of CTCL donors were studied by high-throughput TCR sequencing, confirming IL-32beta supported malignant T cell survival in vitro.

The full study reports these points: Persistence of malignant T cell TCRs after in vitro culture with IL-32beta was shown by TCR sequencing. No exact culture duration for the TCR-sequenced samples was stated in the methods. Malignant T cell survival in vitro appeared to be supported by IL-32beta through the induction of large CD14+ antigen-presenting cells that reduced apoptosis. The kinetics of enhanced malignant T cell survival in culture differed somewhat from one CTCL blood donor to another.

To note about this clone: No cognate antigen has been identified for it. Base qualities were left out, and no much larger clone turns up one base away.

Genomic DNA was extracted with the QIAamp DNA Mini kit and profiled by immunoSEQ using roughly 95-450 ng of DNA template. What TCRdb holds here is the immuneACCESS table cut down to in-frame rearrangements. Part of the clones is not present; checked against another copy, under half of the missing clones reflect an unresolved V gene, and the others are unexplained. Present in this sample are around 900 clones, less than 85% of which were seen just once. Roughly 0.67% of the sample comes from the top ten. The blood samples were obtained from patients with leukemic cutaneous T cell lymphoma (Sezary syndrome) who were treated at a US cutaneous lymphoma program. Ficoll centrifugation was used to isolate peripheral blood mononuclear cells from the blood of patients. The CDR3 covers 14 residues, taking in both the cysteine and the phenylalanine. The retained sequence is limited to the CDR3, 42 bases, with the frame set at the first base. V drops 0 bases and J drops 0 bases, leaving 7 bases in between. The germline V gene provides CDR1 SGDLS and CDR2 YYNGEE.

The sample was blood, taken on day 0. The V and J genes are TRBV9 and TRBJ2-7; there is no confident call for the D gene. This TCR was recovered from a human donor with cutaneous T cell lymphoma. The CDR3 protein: CASSVDPFSYEQYF. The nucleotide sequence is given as TGTGCCAGCAGCGTAGACCCCTTCTCCTACGAGCAGTACTTC.